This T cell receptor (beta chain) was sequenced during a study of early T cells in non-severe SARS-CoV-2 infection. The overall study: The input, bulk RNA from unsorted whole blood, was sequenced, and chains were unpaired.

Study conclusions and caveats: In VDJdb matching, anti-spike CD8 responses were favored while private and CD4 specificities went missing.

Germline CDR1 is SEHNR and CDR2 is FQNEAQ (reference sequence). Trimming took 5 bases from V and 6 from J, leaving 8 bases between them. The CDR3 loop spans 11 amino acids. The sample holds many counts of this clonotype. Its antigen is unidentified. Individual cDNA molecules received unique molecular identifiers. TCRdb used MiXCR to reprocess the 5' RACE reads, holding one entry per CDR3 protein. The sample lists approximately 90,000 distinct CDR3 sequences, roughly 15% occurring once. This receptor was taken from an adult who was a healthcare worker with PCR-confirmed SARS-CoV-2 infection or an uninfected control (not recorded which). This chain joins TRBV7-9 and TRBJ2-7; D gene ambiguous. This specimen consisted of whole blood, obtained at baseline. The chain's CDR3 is CASSVRGEQYF. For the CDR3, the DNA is TGTGCCAGCAGCGTCCGAGGCGAGCAGTACTTC.